Sequencing of this TCR beta chain was carried out in a study of T cell responses to AZD1222 COVID-19 vaccine. As for the study in general: Pooled together were second doses at about 4 or about 12 weeks.

CDR1 and CDR2 from the germline V gene are MNHEY and SVGEGT. V lost 3 bases to trimming and J lost 5 bases, with 13 bases between them. The CDR3 has 14 residues. Profiled with immunoSEQ multiplex PCR; TCRdb holds only in-frame clones, not every one. The profile shows over 100,000 clones, 80% to 90% of them singletons. Overall study findings and caveats: No repertoire was sampled before or during the peak T cell response, only after it. Nearly half of spike-specific TCRs reportedly target variant regions that are unmutated in the B.1.351 and B.1.1.7 variants.

Remarks on this clone: The antigen is undetermined.

The gene calls are TRBV6-2 or TRBV6-3 and TRBJ1-1, with D possibly being TRBD1 (6 bases). The receptor's source is an adult in good health. The source was peripheral blood, collected on day 0 of AZD1222 vaccination. The CDR3 sequence: CASSYSGESTEAFF. In DNA, the CDR3 is TGTGCCAGCAGTTATTCAGGGGAGAGTACTGAAGCTTTCTTT.